This T cell receptor (beta chain) emerged from a study of cytomegalovirus exposure and HLA in healthy donors. The CDR3 is 14 residues long. V lost 5 bases and J lost 0, with 8 bases in between. The germline V gene encodes CDR1 MNHEY and CDR2 SVGAGI. Primers for the PCR totalled 60 Vbeta and 13 Jbeta. Here immunoSEQ multiplex PCR was the method, and the copy in TCRdb shows in-frame clones only, minus some. The sample shows under 250,000 clones, over 80% of them seen only once. The genes are TRBV6-5 and TRBJ2-1; maybe TRBD1 (5 bases). Input material: PBMCs. The TCR sequence derives from a man in his forties in good health and CMV-seropositive. CDR3 amino acids: CASSIDSSYNEQFF. As DNA, the CDR3 is TGTGCCAGCAGTATAGACAGCTCCTACAATGAGCAGTTCTTC.